This T cell receptor (beta chain) was obtained from a study of T cells in localized non-small cell lung cancer. Whole-study findings and limits: Highest T cell clonality was seen in uninvolved adjacent lung, surpassing that measured in tumor. In adjacent lung appeared a median 57 of the top 100 tumor clones.

V was clipped by 5 bases and J by 2 bases, with 13 bases between them. Per germline, CDR1 SNHLY and CDR2 FYNNEI. The CDR3 consists of 14 residues. The table came from immunoSEQ multiplex PCR; TCRdb's copy has only in-frame clones and leaves some out. The sample consists of around 15,000 clones, 87% of them appearing once. On this clone: The antigen is undetermined.

The chain employs TRBV2 and TRBJ2-7, with D tentatively TRBD1 (5 bases). The material sequenced was peripheral blood mononuclear cells, taken before any cancer treatment. The source is a male donor at least 60 years old with stage II lung adenocarcinoma. CDR3 region: CASSRGLPPYEQYF. For the CDR3, the DNA is TGTGCCAGCAGTAGGGGCCTTCCCCCCTACGAGCAGTACTTC.